Below, 19 T cell receptor beta chains from the same sample are listed, as sequenced in a study of naive and memory T cell subsets. Study results and caveats: Naive repertoires, especially CD8, held a few larger clonotypes, possibly memory cells re-expressing CD45RA.

These receptors' antigens are unknown. Two oligonucleotides, mixed equimolar, formed the beta constant-region primer covering TRBC1 and TRBC2. Four rounds of PCR amplified the ligated cDNA using nested alpha and beta constant-region primers plus SP2. TCRdb itself ran the UMI-ligation and nested PCR reads through MiXCR, one entry per CDR3 protein. The repertoire holds 90,000 to 120,000 distinct CDR3 sequences, with roughly 15% as singletons. The specimen sequenced was naive CD8+ T cells from blood. The source of these receptors is a human donor in good health.

The sample holds many counts of this clonotype. The V gene is TRBV15, the J gene TRBJ2-1; D unclear. CDR3 length: 17 amino acids. V lost 3 bases to trimming and J lost 0 bases, with 15 bases between them. Germline assignment: CDR1 LNHNV and CDR2 YYDKDF (reference sequence). Written as DNA, the CDR3 is TGTGCCACCAGCAGTGGACGCGCTCCCAGCTCCTACAATGAGCAGTTCTTC. It codes for CATSSGRAPSSYNEQFF.

This chain joins TRBV7-9 and TRBJ2-7; D is ambiguous. The CDR3 loop spans 11 amino acids. The V and J ends lost 5 bases and 6 bases respectively, with 8 bases between them. Germline-derived CDR1 and CDR2 are SEHNR and FQNEAQ (reference sequence). CDR3 coding DNA: TGTGCCAGCAGCCAGGCGCTCGAGCAGTACTTC. Protein: CASSQALEQYF. Full variable domain (rest looked up from reference TRBV7-9 and TRBJ2-7): DTGVSQNPRHKITKRGQNVTFRCDPISEHNRLYWYRQTLGQGPEFLTYFQNEAQLEKSRLLSDRFSAERPKGSFSTLEIQRTEQGDSAMYLCASSQALEQYFGPGTRLTVT.

In this sample, this clonotype turned up a few times. The rearrangement uses TRBV27 and TRBJ2-7, with 7 nucleotides matching TRBD1. The CDR3 totals 14 residues. Unmatched junction bases numbered 4, after V lost 5 bases and J lost 0 bases. In germline, CDR1 is MNHEY, CDR2 SMNVEV (reference sequence). The CDR3 is CASSIRQGSYEQYF. The CDR3 DNA sequence: TGTGCCAGCAGTATAAGACAGGGCTCCTACGAGCAGTACTTC.

This clonotype was seen only a few times. V and J are TRBV15 and TRBJ1-2; TRBD1 agrees at 7 bases. The CDR3 is 15 amino acids. The V gene end was trimmed by 0 bases and the J gene end by 0 bases; junction bases not matched to a gene: 1. Germline-derived CDR1 and CDR2 are LNHNV and YYDKDF (reference sequence). The CDR3 DNA is TGTGCCACCAGCAGAGAGGACAGGCCTAACTATGGCTACACCTTC. As protein: CATSREDRPNYGYTF.

In this sample, this clonotype turned up many times. This chain uses TRBV9 with TRBJ1-2, with D uncertain. The V gene lost 0 bases and the J gene lost 8 bases, with 8 bases spanning the gap. The CDR3 runs to 12 residues. Germline lookup yields CDR1 SGDLS and CDR2 YYNGEE. The CDR3 loop is CASSVGEVGYTF. CDR3 coding DNA: TGTGCCAGCAGCGTAGGCGAAGTCGGCTACACCTTC. Full variable domain (outside the CDR3, taken from reference TRBV9 and TRBJ1-2): DSGVTQTPKHLITATGQRVTLRCSPRSGDLSVYWYQQSLDQGLQFLIQYYNGEERAKGNILERFSAQQFPDLHSELNLSSLELGDSALYFCASSVGEVGYTFGSGTRLTVV.

V and J are TRBV13 and TRBJ2-7; tentatively, D is TRBD1 (5 bases). V was trimmed by 6 bases and J by 5 bases, leaving 20 bases between them. CDR3 size: 15 residues. Germline CDR1 reads PRHDT; CDR2 reads FYEKMQ (reference sequence). The CDR3 region is CASRENQDTGHEQYF. CDR3 nucleotides: TGTGCCAGCAGGGAGAATCAGGACACTGGCCACGAGCAGTACTTC. The full variable domain, completed using reference TRBV13 and TRBJ2-7, is AAGVIQSPRHLIKEKRETATLKCYPIPRHDTVYWYQQGPGQDPQFLISFYEKMQSDKGSIPDRFSAQQFSDYHSELNMSSLELGDSALYFCASRENQDTGHEQYFGPGTRLTVT.

The chain links TRBV7-2 to TRBJ2-7; D may be TRBD2 (6 bases). This CDR3 is built from 16 residues. The germline V gene encodes CDR1 SGHTA and CDR2 FQGNSA. The V and J ends lost 1 base and 2 bases respectively, with 15 bases between them. This CDR3 reads CASSLGGGAPAYEQYF. The CDR3 DNA follows: TGTGCCAGCAGCTTAGGCGGCGGGGCGCCCGCCTACGAGCAGTACTTC. The variable domain in full, completed from reference TRBV7-2 and TRBJ2-7, reads GAGVSQSPSNKVTEKGKDVELRCDPISGHTALYWYRQSLGQGLEFLIYFQGNSAPDKSGLPSDRFSAERTGGSVSTLTIQRTQQEDSAVYLCASSLGGGAPAYEQYFGPGTRLTVT.

This clonotype has more than one count but fewer than ten. The genes are TRBV12-3 or TRBV12-4 and TRBJ1-2; 7 bases agree with TRBD1. Trimming took 6 bases from V and 7 from J; bases not matched to a gene: 8. CDR3 length equals 13 residues. The CDR3 DNA reads as TGTGCCAGCAGCGAACAGGGGTCGGTTGGCTACACCTTC. The encoded protein is CASSEQGSVGYTF.

This clonotype showed up just a few times. The rearrangement links TRBV12-3 or TRBV12-4 to TRBJ2-7, with D tentatively TRBD2 (5 bases). Trimming left V 3 bases short and J 6 bases short, with 6 bases between. The CDR3 is 11 residues long. Here the CDR3 DNA reads TGTGCCAGCAGTTTTACTAGCGAGCAGTACTTC. It translates to CASSFTSEQYF.

The chain carries TRBV4-3 and TRBJ2-7; 12 bases agree with TRBD2. The germline CDR1 and CDR2 sequences are LGHNA and YSLEER. The CDR3 runs to 15 residues. Trimming at V came to 6 bases and at J to 1 base, leaving 4 bases not matched to a gene. CDR3 sequence reads: CASRDGLAGSYEQYF. The DNA of the CDR3 is TGCGCCAGCAGAGACGGACTAGCGGGGTCCTACGAGCAGTACTTC.

In its sample, this clonotype was seen a few times. This sequence joins TRBV6-2 or TRBV6-3 and TRBJ2-1; no clear D. Trimming shortened V by 8 bases and J by 4 bases, and 6 bases separated the two germline ends. This CDR3 has 11 residues. The germline CDR1 and CDR2 sequences are MNHEY and SVGEGT. The CDR3 loop reads CASERYNEQFF. For the CDR3, the DNA is TGTGCCAGCGAGAGGTACAATGAGCAGTTCTTC.

In this sample, this clonotype turned up a few times. The CDR3 loop reads CAAGGGEQYF. In DNA form, the CDR3 reads TGTGCCGCAGGAGGCGGCGAGCAGTACTTC. The chain is built from TRBV10-3 and TRBJ2-7; D perhaps matches TRBD2 (5 bases). CDR1 ENHRY and CDR2 SYGVKD come from the germline V gene. This CDR3 region has 10 residues. V lost 11 bases, J lost 6 bases, and 11 bases lay in between.

The chain couples TRBV9 to TRBJ2-3, with 8 positions matching TRBD2. Trimming cost V 4 bases and J 1 base; bases outside gene matches: 8. Germline V CDR1 and CDR2: SGDLS, YYNGEE. The CDR3 extends over 16 amino acids. DNA of the CDR3: TGTGCCAGCAGCCTCCATCCGCGGGAGGGCACAGATACGCAGTATTTT. Its translation: CASSLHPREGTDTQYF.

This clonotype was recorded many times. The V call is TRBV6-4, the J call TRBJ2-4, with TRBD1 identical over 10 bases. This CDR3 is built from 15 residues. Germline V gene sequence: CDR1 MRHNA, CDR2 SNTAGT. V lost 9 bases and J lost 10; bases outside the gene matches: 15. CDR3 DNA sequence: TGTGCCAGGATCCCCTGGGGACAGGGGTGTAGGATTCAGTACTTC. This codes for CARIPWGQGCRIQYF.

The sample holds a few counts of this clonotype. CDR3 bases: TGTGCCAGCAGAGGGGGACAGGGTGACAATCAGCCCCAGCATTTT. It codes for CASRGGQGDNQPQHF. The chain combines TRBV2 with TRBJ1-5; 9 bases line up with TRBD1. From germline, CDR1 is SNHLY and CDR2 FYNNEI. V lost 6 bases, J lost 3 bases, and 6 bases stayed unmatched. The CDR3 length is 15 residues.

This clonotype was seen more than once but under ten times. The chain links TRBV24-1 to TRBJ2-1; 14 bases fit TRBD2. The CDR3 is 19 amino acids. V lost 9 bases and J lost 2; bases outside the gene matches: 14. The germline V gene has CDR1 KGHDR and CDR2 SFDVKD. This CDR3 reads CATSPATSGREGTYNEQFF. The DNA for the CDR3 is TGTGCCACCTCACCCGCGACTAGCGGGAGGGAAGGAACCTACAATGAGCAGTTCTTC.

This clonotype was counted only a few times. V is TRBV28 and J is TRBJ1-2; no reliable D call. CDR1 MDHEN and CDR2 SYDVKM come from the germline V gene. The CDR3 runs to 10 residues. V lost 3 bases and J 6 bases, leaving 2 bases between the germline ends. The CDR3 DNA follows: TGTGCCAGCAGTTTTAATGGCTACACCTTC. Protein sequence: CASSFNGYTF.

This clonotype was detected a few times. The chain employs TRBV3-1 and TRBJ2-7, with D maybe TRBD2 (6 bases). The CDR3 has 16 amino acids. V dropped 1 base and J dropped 5 bases, with 18 bases sitting between them. Germline assignment: CDR1 LGHDT and CDR2 YNNKEL (reference sequence). Written as DNA, the CDR3 is TGTGCCAGCAGCCAAGGTCTTGGCGGGGTCGGTGACGAGCAGTACTTC. Encoded protein: CASSQGLGGVGDEQYF.

CDR3 protein: CASGGGTEAFF. CDR3 in DNA: TGTGCCAGCGGGGGTGGAACTGAAGCTTTCTTT. The chain has TRBV25-1 and TRBJ1-1, with D perhaps TRBD1 (5 bases). The CDR3 has 11 amino acids. V was pared by 8 bases and J by 5 bases, with 9 bases between. Germline V gene sequence: CDR1 MGHDK, CDR2 SYGVNS.